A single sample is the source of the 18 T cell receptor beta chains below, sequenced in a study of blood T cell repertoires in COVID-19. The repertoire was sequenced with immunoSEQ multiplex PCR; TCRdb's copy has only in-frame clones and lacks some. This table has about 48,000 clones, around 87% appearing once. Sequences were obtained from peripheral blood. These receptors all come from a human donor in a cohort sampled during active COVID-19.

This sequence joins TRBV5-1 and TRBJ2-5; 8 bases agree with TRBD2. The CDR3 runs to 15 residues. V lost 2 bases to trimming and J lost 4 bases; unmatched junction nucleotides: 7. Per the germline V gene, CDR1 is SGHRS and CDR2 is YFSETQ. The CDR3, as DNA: TGCGCCAGCAGCTTTCGGGGGGGCGGAGGAGAGACCCAGTACTTC. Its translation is CASSFRGGGGETQYF. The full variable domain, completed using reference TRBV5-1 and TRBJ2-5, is KAGVTQTPRYLIKTRGQQVTLSCSPISGHRSVSWYQQTPGQGLQFLFEYFSETQRNKGNFPGRFSGRQFSNSRSEMNVSTLELGDSALYLCASSFRGGGGETQYFGPGTRLLVL.

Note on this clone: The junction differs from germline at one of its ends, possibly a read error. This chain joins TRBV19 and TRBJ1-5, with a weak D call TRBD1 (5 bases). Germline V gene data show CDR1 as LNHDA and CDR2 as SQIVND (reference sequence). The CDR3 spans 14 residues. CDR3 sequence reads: CASSKAGREQPQHF. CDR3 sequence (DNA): TGTGCCAGCAGTAAGGCGGGGCGAGAACAGCCCCAGCATTTT.

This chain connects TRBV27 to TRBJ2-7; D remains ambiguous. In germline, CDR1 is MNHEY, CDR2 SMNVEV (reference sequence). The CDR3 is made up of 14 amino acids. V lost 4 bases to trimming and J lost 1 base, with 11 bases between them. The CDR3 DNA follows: TGTGCCAGCAGTTCGGTCCCATTATCCTACGAGCAGTACTTC. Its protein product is CASSSVPLSYEQYF.

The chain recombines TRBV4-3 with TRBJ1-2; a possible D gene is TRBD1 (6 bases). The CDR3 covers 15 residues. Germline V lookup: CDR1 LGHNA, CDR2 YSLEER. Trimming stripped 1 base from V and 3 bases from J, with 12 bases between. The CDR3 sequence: CASSQVWGQDYGYTF. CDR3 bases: TGCGCCAGCAGCCAAGTGTGGGGGCAAGACTATGGCTACACCTTC.

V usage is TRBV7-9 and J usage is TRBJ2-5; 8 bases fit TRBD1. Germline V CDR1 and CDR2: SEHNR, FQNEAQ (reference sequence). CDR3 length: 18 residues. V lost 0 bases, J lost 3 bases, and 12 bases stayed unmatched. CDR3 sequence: CASSLALTGQGGKETQYF. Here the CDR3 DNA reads TGTGCCAGCAGCTTAGCCCTAACAGGACAGGGCGGAAAAGAGACCCAGTACTTC.

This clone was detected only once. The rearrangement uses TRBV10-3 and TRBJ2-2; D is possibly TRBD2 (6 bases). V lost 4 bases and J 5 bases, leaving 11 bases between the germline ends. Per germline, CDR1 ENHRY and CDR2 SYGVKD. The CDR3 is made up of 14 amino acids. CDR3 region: CAISGVGGTGELFF. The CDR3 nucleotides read TGTGCCATCAGTGGTGTTGGAGGGACCGGGGAGCTGTTTTTT.

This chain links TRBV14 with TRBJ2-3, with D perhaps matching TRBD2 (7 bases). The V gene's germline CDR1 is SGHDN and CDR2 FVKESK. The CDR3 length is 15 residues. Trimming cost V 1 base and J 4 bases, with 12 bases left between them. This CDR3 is CASSQVGGAADTQYF. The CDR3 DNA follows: TGTGCCAGCAGCCAAGTAGGGGGGGCGGCAGATACGCAGTATTTT.

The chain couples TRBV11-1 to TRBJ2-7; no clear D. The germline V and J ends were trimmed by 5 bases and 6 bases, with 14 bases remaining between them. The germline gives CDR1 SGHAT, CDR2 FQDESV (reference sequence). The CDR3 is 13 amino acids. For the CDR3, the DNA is TGTGCCAGCAGCCCCTCTTTGGCCCTCGAGCAGTACTTC. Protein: CASSPSLALEQYF.

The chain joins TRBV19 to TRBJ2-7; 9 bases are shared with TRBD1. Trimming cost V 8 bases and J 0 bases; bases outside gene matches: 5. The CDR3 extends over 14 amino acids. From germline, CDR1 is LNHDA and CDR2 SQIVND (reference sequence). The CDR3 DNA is TGTGCCAGTTCTGGACAGGGGCCCTCCTACGAGCAGTACTTC. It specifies CASSGQGPSYEQYF.

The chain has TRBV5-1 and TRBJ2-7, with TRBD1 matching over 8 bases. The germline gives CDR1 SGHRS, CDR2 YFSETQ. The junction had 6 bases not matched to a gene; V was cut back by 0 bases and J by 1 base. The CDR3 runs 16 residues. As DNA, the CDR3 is TGCGCCAGCAGCTTGGTGCAGGGGGCTCGGTCCTACGAGCAGTACTTC. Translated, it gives CASSLVQGARSYEQYF.

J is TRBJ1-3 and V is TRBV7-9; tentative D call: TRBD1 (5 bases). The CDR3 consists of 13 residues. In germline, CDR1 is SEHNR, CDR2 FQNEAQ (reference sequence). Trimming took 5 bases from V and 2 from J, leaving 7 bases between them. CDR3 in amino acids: CASSRGAGNTIYF. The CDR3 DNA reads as TGTGCCAGCAGCCGGGGGGCTGGAAACACCATATATTTT.

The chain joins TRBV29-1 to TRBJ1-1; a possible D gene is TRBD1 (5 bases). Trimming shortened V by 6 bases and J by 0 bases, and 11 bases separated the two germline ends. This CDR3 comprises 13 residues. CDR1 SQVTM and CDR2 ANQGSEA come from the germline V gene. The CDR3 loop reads CSVWGGMNTEAFF. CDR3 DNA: TGCAGCGTGTGGGGGGGTATGAACACTGAAGCTTTCTTT.

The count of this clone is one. CDR3 DNA sequence: TGTGCCAGCAGTTCCCCGGGCTCCTACGAGCAGTACTTC. The encoded protein is CASSSPGSYEQYF. The chain has TRBV12-3 or TRBV12-4 and TRBJ2-7; unclear D gene. Deletions cut 4 bases from V and 0 bases from J, with 7 bases between. The CDR3 extends over 13 amino acids.

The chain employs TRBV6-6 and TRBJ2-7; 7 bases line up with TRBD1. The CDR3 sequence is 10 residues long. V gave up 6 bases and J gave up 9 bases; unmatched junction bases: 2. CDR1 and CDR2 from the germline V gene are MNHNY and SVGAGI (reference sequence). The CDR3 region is CASRGGRQYF. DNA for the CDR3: TGTGCCAGCAGAGGGGGCCGGCAGTACTTC.

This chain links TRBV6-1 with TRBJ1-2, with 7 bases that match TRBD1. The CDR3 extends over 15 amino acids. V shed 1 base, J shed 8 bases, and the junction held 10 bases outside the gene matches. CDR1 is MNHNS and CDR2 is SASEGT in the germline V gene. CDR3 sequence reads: CASSEEAGQGGGYTF. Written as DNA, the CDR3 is TGTGCCAGCAGTGAAGAGGCGGGACAAGGGGGCGGCTACACCTTC.

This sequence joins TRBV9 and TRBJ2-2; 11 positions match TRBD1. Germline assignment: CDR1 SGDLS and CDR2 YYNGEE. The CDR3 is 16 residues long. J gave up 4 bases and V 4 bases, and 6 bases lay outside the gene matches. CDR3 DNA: TGTGCCAGCAGCCCCGGCGGGACAGGGGGCACCGGGGAGCTGTTTTTT. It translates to CASSPGGTGGTGELFF.

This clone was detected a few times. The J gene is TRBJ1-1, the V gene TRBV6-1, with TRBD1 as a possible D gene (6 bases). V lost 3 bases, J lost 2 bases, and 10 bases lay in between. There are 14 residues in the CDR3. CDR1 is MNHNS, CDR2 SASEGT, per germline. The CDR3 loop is CASSDQGGNTEAFF. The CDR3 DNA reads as TGTGCCAGCAGTGACCAAGGGGGTAACACTGAAGCTTTCTTT.

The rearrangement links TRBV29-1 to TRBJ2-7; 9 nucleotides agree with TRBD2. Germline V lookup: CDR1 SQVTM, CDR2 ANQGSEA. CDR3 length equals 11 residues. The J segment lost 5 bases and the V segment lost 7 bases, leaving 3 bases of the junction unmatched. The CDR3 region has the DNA TGCAGCGCTAGCGGGATTGACGAGCAGTACTTC. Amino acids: CSASGIDEQYF.